The sequence of this TCR beta chain was determined in a study of a mutant IDH1 vaccine in newly diagnosed glioma. Background on the study: The initiation of vaccination occurred 4-6 weeks after radiotherapy alone, or with temozolomide cycles. Prior therapy was radiotherapy, temozolomide, or both; most received both.

On this clone itself: Its target is not known.

This table comes from immunoSEQ multiplex PCR, and its TCRdb copy is limited to in-frame clones, with some not included. In the table there are around 62,000 clones, over 75% of which are singletons. Study observations and caveats: Vaccine-induced immune responses were detected in roughly 93% of patients.

J gave up 6 bases and V 5 bases, and 5 bases lay outside the gene matches. The CDR3 totals 14 residues. CDR1 SEHNR and CDR2 FQNEAQ come from the germline V gene (reference sequence). Time point indicated: week 11, during vaccination. Each vaccine dose was 300 ug of mutant IDH1 20-mer peptide, with topical imiquimod. Each tumor in the donors was a new WHO grade 3 or 4 astrocytoma, IDH1-mutant and ATRX-lost. The specimen was PBMCs, collected from a glioma patient whose treatment included an IDH1 peptide vaccine. V and J are TRBV7-9 and TRBJ2-1; 9 positions agree with TRBD2. This clonotype was obtained from a man aged 40-49 years with glioma. In nucleotides, the CDR3 is TGTGCCAGCAGCCTTAGCGGGAGCGGCAATGAGCAGTTCTTC. Translation: CASSLSGSGNEQFF.